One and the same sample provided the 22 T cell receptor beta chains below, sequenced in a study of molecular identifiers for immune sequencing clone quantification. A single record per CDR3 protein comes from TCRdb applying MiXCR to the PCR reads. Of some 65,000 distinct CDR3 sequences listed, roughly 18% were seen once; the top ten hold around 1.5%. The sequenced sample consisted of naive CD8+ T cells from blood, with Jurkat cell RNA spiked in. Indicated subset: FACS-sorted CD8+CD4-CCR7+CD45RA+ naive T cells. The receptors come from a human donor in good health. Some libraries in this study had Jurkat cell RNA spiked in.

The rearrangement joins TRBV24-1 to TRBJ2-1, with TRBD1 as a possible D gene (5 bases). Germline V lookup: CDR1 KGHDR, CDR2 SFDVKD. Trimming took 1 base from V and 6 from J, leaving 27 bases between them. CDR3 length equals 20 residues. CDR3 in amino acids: CATSDFRTQPSTQVGNEQFF. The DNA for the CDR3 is TGTGCCACCAGTGATTTTCGGACACAACCTTCAACACAGGTCGGCAATGAGCAGTTCTTC.

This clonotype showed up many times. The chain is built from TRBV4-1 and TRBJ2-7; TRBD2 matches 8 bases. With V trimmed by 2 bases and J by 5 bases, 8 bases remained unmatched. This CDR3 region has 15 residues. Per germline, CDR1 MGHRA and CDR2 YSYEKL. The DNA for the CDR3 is TGCGCCAGCAGCCAAATAGAAGCGGGAGACGACGAGCAGTACTTC. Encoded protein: CASSQIEAGDDEQYF.

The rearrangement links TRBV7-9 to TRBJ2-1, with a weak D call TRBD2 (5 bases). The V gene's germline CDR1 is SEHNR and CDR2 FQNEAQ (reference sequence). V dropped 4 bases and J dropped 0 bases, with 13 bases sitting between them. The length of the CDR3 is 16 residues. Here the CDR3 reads CASSSMTTSSYNEQFF. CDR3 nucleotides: TGTGCCAGCAGCTCGATGACTACAAGCTCCTACAATGAGCAGTTCTTC.

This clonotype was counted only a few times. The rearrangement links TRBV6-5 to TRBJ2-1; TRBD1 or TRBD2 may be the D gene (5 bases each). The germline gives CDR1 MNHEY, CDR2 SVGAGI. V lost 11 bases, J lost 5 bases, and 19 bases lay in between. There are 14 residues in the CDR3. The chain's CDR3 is CAPLDGTPNNEQFF. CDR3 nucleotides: TGTGCCCCCCTGGACGGGACCCCTAACAATGAGCAGTTCTTC.

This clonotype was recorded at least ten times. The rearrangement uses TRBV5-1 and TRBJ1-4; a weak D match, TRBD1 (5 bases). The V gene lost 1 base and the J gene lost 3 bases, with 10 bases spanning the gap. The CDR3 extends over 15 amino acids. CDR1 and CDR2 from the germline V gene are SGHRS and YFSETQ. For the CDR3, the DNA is TGCGCCAGCAGCTTGTCCAGGGCCCCTAATGAAAAACTGTTTTTT. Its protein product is CASSLSRAPNEKLFF.

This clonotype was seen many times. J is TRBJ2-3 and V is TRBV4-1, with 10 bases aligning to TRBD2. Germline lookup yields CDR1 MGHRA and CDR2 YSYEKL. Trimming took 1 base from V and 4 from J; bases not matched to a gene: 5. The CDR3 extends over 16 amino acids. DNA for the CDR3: TGCGCCAGCAGCCAAGCGGCTAGCGGGAGCGCAGATACGCAGTATTTT. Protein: CASSQAASGSADTQYF.

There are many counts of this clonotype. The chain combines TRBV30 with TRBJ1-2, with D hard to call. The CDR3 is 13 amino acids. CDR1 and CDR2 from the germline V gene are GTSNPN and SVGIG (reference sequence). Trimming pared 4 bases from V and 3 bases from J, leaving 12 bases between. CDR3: CAWIPPTDYGYTF. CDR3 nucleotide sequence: TGTGCCTGGATCCCACCCACAGACTATGGCTACACCTTC.

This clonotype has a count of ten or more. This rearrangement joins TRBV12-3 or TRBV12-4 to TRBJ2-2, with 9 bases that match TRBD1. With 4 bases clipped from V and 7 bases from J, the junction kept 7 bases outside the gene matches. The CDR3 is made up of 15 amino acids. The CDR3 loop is CASSSGTGIFGELFF. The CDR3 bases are TGTGCCAGCAGTTCCGGGACAGGGATATTCGGGGAGCTGTTTTTT.

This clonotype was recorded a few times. The CDR3 reads CASSLDLVGSSYEQYF. The DNA for the CDR3 is TGTGCCAGCAGCTTGGACTTGGTTGGTAGTTCCTACGAGCAGTACTTC. This rearrangement joins TRBV5-6 to TRBJ2-7; D call uncertain. Germline CDR1 reads SGHDT; CDR2 reads YYEEEE. The V and J ends lost 0 bases and 1 base respectively, with 14 bases between them. This CDR3 region has 16 residues.

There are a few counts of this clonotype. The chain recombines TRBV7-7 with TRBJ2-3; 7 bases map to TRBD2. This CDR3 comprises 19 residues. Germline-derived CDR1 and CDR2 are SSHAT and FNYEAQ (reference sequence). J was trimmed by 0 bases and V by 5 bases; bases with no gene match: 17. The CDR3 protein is CASSHKPTSSGASTDTQYF. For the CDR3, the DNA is TGTGCCAGCAGCCACAAACCAACATCTAGCGGAGCCAGCACAGATACGCAGTATTTT. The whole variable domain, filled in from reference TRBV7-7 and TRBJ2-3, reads GAGVSQSPRYKVTKRGQDVTLRCDPISSHATLYWYQQALGQGPEFLTYFNYEAQPDKSGLPSDRFSAERPEGSISTLTIQRTEQRDSAMYRCASSHKPTSSGASTDTQYFGPGTRLTVL.

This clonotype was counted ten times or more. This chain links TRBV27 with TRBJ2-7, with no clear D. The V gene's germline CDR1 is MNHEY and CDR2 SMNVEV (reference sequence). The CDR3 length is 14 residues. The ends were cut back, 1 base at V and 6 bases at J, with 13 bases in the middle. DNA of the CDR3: TGTGCCAGCAGTTTATTTAGCATCCAGTCCGAGCAGTACTTC. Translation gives CASSLFSIQSEQYF.

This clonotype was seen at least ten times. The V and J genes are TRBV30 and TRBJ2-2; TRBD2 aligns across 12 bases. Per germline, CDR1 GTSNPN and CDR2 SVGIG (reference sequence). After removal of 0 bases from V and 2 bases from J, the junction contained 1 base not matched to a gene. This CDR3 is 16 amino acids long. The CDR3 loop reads CAWSVGLAGNTGELFF. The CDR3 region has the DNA TGTGCCTGGAGTGTTGGACTAGCGGGAAACACCGGGGAGCTGTTTTTT.

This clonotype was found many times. CDR3 amino acids: CASSLGLETVSSYEQYF. As DNA, the CDR3 is TGTGCCAGCAGCTTAGGTCTCGAGACAGTGAGCTCCTACGAGCAGTACTTC. The chain uses TRBV11-3 and TRBJ2-7, with a possible D match to TRBD1 (5 bases). V lost 1 base and J 0 bases, leaving 16 bases between the germline ends. CDR3 length: 17 residues. Germline CDR1 is SGHNT and CDR2 is YENEEA.

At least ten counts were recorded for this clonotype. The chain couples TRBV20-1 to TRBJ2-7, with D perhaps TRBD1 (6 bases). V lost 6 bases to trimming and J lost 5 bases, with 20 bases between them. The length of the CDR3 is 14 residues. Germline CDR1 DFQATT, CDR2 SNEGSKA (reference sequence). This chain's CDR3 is CSAPRGPGVNEQYF. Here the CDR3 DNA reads TGCAGTGCCCCTCGTGGGCCAGGGGTCAACGAGCAGTACTTC.

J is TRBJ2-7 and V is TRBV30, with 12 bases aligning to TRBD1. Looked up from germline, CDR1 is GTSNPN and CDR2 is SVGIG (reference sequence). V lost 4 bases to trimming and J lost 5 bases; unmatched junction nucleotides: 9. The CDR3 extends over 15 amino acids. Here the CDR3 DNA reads TGTGCCTGGATGTCGACGGGACAGGGGGCCAACGAGCAGTACTTC. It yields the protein CAWMSTGQGANEQYF.

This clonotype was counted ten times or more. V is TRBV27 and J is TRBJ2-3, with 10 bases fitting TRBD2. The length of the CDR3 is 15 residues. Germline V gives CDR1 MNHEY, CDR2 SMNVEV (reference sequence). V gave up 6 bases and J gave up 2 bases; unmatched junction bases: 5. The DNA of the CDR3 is TGTGCCAGCAGAGGACTAGCGGCAGTCACAGATACGCAGTATTTT. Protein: CASRGLAAVTDTQYF.

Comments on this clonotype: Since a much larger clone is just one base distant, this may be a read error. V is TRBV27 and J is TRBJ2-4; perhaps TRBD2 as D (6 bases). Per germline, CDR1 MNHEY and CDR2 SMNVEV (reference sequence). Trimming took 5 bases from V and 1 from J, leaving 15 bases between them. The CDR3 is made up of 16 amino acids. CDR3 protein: CASSDRRVSAKNIQYF. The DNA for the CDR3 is TGTGCCAGCAGTGACCGGAGGGTCTCTGCCAAAAACATTCAGTACTTC.

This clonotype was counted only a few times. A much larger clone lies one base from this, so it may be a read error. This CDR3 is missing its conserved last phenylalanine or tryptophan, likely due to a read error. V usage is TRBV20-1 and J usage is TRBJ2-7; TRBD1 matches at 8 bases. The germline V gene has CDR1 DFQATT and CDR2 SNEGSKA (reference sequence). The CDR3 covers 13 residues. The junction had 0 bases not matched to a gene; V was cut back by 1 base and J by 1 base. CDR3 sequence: CSARGTGSYEQYL. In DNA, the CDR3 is TGCAGTGCTAGAGGGACAGGGTCCTACGAGCAGTACCTC.

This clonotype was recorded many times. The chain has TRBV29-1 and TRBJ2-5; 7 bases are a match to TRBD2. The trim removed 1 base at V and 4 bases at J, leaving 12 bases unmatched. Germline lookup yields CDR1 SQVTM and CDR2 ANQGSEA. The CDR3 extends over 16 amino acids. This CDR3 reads CSVEGGAGRLSETQYF. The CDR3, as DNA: TGCAGCGTTGAAGGCGGAGCGGGAAGACTGTCAGAGACCCAGTACTTC.

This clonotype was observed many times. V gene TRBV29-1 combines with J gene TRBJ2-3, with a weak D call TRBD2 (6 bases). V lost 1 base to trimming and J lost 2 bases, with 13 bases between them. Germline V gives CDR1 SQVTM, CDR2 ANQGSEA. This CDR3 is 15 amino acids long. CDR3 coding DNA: TGCAGCGTTGAAGTAGCCGGAGGGATCACAGATACGCAGTATTTT. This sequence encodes CSVEVAGGITDTQYF.

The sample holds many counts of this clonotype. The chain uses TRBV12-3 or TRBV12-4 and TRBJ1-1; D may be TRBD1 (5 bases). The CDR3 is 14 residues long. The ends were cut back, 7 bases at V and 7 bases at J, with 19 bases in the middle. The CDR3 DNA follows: TGTGCCAGCACCCCAGATAGGAGAACAGGTGAAGCTTTCTTT. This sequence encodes CASTPDRRTGEAFF.

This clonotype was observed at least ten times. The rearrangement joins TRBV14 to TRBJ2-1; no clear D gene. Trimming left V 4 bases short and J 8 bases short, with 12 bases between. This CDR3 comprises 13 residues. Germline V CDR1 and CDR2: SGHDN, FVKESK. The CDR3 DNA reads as TGTGCCAGCAGCCCGCTTCAGTGGGATGAGCAGTTCTTC. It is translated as CASSPLQWDEQFF.